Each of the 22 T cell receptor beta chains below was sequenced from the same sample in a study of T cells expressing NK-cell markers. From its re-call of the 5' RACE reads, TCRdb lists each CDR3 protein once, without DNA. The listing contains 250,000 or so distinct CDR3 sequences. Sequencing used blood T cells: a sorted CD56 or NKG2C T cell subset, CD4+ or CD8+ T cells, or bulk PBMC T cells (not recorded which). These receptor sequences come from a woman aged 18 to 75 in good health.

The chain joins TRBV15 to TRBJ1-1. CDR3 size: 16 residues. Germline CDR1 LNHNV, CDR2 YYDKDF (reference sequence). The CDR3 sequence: CATSRDREPSNTEAFF.

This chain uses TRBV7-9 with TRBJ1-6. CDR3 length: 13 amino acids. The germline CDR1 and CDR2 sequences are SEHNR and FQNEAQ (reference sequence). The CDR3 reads CASSAEGSTPLHF.

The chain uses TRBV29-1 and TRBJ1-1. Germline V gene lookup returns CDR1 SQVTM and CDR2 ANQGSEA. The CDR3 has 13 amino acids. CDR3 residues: CSAGQAPNTEAFF.

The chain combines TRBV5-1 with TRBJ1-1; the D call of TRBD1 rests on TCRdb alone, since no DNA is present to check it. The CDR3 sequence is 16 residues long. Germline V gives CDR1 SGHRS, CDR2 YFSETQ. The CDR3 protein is CASSKDRASMNTEAFF.

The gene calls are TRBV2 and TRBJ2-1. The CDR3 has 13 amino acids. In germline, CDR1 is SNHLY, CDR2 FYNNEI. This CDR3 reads CASSGQAGNEQFF. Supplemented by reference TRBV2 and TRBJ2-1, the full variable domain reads EPEVTQTPSHQVTQMGQEVILRCVPISNHLYFYWYRQILGQKVEFLVSFYNNEISEKSEIFDDQFSVERPDGSNFTLKIRSTKLEDSAMYFCASSGQAGNEQFFGPGTRLTVL.

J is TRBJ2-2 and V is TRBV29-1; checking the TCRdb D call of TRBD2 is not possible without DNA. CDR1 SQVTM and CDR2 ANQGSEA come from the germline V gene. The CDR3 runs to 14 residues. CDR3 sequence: CSVDERGGTGELFF.

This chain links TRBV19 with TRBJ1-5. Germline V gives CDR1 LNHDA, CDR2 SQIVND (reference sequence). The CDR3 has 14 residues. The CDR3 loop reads CASSIRQGGQPQHF.

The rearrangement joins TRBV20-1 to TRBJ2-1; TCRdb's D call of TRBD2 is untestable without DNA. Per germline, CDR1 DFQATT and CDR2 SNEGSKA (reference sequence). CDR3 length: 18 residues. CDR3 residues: CSPLSTGVRGSRYNEQFF.

CDR3 protein: CASFPAGEGDGNEQFF. V and J are TRBV6-1 and TRBJ2-1; TCRdb calls TRBD2, which cannot be checked without DNA. CDR3 length equals 16 residues. Germline CDR1 MNHNS, CDR2 SASEGT.

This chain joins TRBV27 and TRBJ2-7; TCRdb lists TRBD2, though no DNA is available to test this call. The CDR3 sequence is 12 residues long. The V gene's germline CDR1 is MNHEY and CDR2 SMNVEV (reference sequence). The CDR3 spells CASSRRNSAPYF.

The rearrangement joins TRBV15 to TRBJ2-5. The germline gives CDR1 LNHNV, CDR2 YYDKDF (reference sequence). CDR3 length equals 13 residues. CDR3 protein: CATSRDIQETQYF.

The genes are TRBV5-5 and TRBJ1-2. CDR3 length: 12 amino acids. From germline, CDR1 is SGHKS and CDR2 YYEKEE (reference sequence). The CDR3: CASSLGVFGYTF. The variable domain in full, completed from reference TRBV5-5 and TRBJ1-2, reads DAGVTQSPTHLIKTRGQQVTLRCSPISGHKSVSWYQQVLGQGPQFIFQYYEKEERGRGNFPDRFSARQFPNYSSELNVNALLLGDSALYLCASSLGVFGYTFGSGTRLTVV.

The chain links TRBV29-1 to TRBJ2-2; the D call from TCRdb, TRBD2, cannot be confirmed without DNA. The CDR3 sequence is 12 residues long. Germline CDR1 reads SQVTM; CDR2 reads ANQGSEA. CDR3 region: CSGVAGTGELFF.

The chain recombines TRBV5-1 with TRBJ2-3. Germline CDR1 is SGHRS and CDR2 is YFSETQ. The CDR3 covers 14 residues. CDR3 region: CASSPIPSTDTQYF.

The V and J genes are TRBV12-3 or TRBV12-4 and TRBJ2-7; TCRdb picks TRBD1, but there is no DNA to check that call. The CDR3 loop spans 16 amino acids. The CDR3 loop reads CASSPILTGTGVVQYF.

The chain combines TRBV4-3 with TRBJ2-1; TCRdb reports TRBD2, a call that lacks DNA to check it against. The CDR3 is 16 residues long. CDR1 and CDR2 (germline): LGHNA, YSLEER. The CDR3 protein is CASSHGLAGGRDEQFF.

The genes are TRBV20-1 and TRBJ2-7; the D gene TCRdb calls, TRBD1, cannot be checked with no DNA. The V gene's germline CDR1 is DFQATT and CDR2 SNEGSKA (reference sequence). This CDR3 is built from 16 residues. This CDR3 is CSAFLSGTGGLSEQYF.

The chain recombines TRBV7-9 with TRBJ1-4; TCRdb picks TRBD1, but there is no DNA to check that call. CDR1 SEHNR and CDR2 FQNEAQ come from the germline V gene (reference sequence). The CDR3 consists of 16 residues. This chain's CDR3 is CASSFQGRMSNEKLFF.

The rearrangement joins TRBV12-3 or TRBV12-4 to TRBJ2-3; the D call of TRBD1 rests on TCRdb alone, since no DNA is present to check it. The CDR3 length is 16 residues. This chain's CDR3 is CASSSEWGKVTDTQYF.

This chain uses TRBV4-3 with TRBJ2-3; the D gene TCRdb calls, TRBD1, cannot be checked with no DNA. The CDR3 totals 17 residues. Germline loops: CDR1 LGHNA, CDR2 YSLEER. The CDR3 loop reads CASSQDSTGGIKDTQYF.

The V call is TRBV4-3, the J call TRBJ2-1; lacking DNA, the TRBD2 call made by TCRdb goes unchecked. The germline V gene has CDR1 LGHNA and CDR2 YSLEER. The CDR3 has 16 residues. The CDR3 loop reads CASSQDPSPLAAEQFF.

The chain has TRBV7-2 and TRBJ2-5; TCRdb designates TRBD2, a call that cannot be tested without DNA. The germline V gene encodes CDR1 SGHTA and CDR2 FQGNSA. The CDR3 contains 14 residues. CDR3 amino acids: CASSSGLSQETQYF.